The 20 T cell receptor beta chains below all came from one sample that was sequenced in a study of T cells after somatic rescue of genetic block. Using immunoSEQ multiplex PCR, the repertoire was profiled, and TCRdb retains in-frame clones only, with some absent. Here the sample spans 68,000 or so clones, about 90% being singletons. The sequencing sample was made of peripheral blood mononuclear cells (PBMCs). The receptors here all came from a man aged 35-49 years.

As DNA, the CDR3 is TGTGCCAGTAGTATGGCAGTAGCGGGAGGCGGAGAGACCCAGTACTTC. Translating it yields CASSMAVAGGGETQYF. This chain joins TRBV19 and TRBJ2-5; TRBD2 agrees at 10 bases. This CDR3 is built from 16 residues. Germline V gives CDR1 LNHDA, CDR2 SQIVND (reference sequence). Trimming cost V 3 bases and J 4 bases; bases outside gene matches: 8.

The CDR3 spells CASMGGPGQASTDTQYF. In DNA form, the CDR3 reads TGTGCCAGCATGGGGGGGCCTGGACAGGCGAGCACAGATACGCAGTATTTT. The rearrangement joins TRBV27 to TRBJ2-3, with D perhaps being TRBD1 or TRBD2 (7 bases each). The CDR3 contains 17 residues. Trimming took 7 bases from V and 0 from J, leaving 20 bases between them. Per germline, CDR1 MNHEY and CDR2 SMNVEV (reference sequence).

The rearrangement links TRBV25-1 to TRBJ1-2, with D unresolved. V lost 5 bases and J lost 4, with 11 bases in between. Germline CDR1 reads MGHDK; CDR2 reads SYGVNS. CDR3 size: 13 residues. The chain's CDR3 is CASSQLESYGYTF. CDR3 nucleotide sequence: TGTGCCAGCAGTCAGCTAGAGAGCTATGGCTACACCTTC.

Of note for this clone: The sample carries other DNA sequences with the same CDR3. CDR3 sequence reads: CASSLGMNTEAFF. In DNA, the CDR3 is TGCGCCAGCAGCTTGGGAATGAACACTGAAGCTTTCTTT. The chain carries TRBV5-1 and TRBJ1-1; D remains ambiguous. The CDR3 has 13 amino acids. Germline-derived CDR1 and CDR2 are SGHRS and YFSETQ. The V and J ends lost 0 bases and 0 bases respectively, with 3 bases between them.

For this clone: A junction boundary mismatches the germline segment, possibly from a read error. The chain combines TRBV6-1 with TRBJ2-7; 10 bases align to TRBD2. Germline CDR1 and CDR2: MNHNS and SASEGT. This CDR3 is built from 14 residues. CDR3 sequence reads: CASSIAGGSYGQYF. CDR3 bases: TGTGCCAGCAGTATAGCGGGAGGCTCCTACGGGCAGTACTTC.

The chain joins TRBV27 to TRBJ2-1; maybe TRBD2 (5 bases). This CDR3 region has 14 residues. V lost 6 bases, J lost 0 bases, and 9 bases lay in between. The germline gives CDR1 MNHEY, CDR2 SMNVEV (reference sequence). CDR3 coding DNA: TGTGCCAGCAGCCCGGGATACTCCTACAATGAGCAGTTCTTC. This encodes CASSPGYSYNEQFF.

The rearrangement uses TRBV18 and TRBJ2-3; unclear D gene. The CDR3 is 14 residues long. V dropped 6 bases and J dropped 2 bases, with 12 bases sitting between them. Per germline, CDR1 KGHSH and CDR2 LQKENI. The CDR3 DNA sequence: TGTGCCAGCTCGCCCGGAACTAACACAGATACGCAGTATTTT. Translating gives CASSPGTNTDTQYF.

This clone was counted once. The rearrangement joins TRBV7-8 to TRBJ2-7; the D gene is possibly TRBD2 (6 bases). Germline V gives CDR1 SGHVS, CDR2 FQNEAQ. Trimming pared 6 bases from V and 3 bases from J, leaving 12 bases between. This CDR3 region has 13 residues. CDR3 residues: CASSTGTDYEQYF. The CDR3 coding sequence is TGTGCCAGCAGTACCGGGACTGACTACGAGCAGTACTTC.

The chain joins TRBV5-4 to TRBJ2-1, with TRBD2 identical over 8 bases. The germline gives CDR1 SGHNT, CDR2 YYREEE (reference sequence). The CDR3 consists of 14 residues. V dropped 1 base and J dropped 8; count of bases not matched to a gene: 5. CDR3 amino acids: CASSLSNGRDEQFF. In nucleotides, the CDR3 is TGTGCCAGCAGCTTGTCGAACGGGAGGGATGAGCAGTTCTTC.

The chain joins TRBV27 to TRBJ1-4; the D gene is possibly TRBD1 (5 bases). This CDR3 has 15 residues. Germline V CDR1 and CDR2: MNHEY, SMNVEV (reference sequence). Trimming stripped 2 bases from V and 8 bases from J, with 15 bases between. In nucleotides, the CDR3 is TGTGCCAGCAGTTTACTAGGTTCGGGGGAGGAAAAACTGTTTTTT. Its protein product is CASSLLGSGEEKLFF.

The chain combines TRBV5-1 with TRBJ2-7; TRBD1 matches at 11 bases. Trimming cost V 1 base and J 4 bases; bases outside gene matches: 7. Looked up from germline, CDR1 is SGHRS and CDR2 is YFSETQ. This CDR3 contains 16 residues. Here the CDR3 reads CASSLSPGQGAYEQYF. Written as DNA, the CDR3 is TGCGCCAGCAGCTTGTCTCCCGGACAGGGGGCATACGAGCAGTACTTC.

This clone was detected once. CDR3 nucleotides: TGTGCCAGCTCTGTTAGCGGGAGCGGTGAGCAGTTCTTC. Protein sequence: CASSVSGSGEQFF. The V call is TRBV7-6, the J call TRBJ2-1; 9 nucleotides match TRBD2. CDR1 SGHVS and CDR2 FNYEAQ come from the germline V gene. V dropped 8 bases and J dropped 9; count of bases not matched to a gene: 8. CDR3 length: 13 residues.

V usage is TRBV5-4 and J usage is TRBJ2-5; maybe TRBD1 (6 bases). The CDR3 contains 14 residues. Germline CDR1 reads SGHNT; CDR2 reads YYREEE (reference sequence). Trimming stripped 2 bases from V and 3 bases from J, with 11 bases between. CDR3 region: CASSLFAGEETQYF. The CDR3 bases are TGTGCCAGCAGCTTATTTGCAGGGGAAGAGACCCAGTACTTC. Together with reference TRBV5-4 and TRBJ2-5, the CDR3 gives the full variable domain: ETGVTQSPTHLIKTRGQQVTLRCSSQSGHNTVSWYQQALGQGPQFIFQYYREEENGRGNFPPRFSGLQFPNYSSELNVNALELDDSALYLCASSLFAGEETQYFGPGTRLLVL.

Only one count was recorded for this clone. V and J are TRBV28 and TRBJ2-3; possible D gene TRBD1, 6 bases. The germline V and J ends were trimmed by 10 bases and 0 bases, with 14 bases remaining between them. This CDR3 is 14 amino acids long. Germline loops: CDR1 MDHEN, CDR2 SYDVKM. The CDR3 spells CAIRQAPSTDTQYF. The CDR3 DNA reads TGTGCCATCCGACAGGCCCCAAGCACAGATACGCAGTATTTT.

The chain carries TRBV28 and TRBJ1-2; D is perhaps TRBD1 (5 bases). Germline CDR1 reads MDHEN; CDR2 reads SYDVKM. The ends were cut back, 6 bases at V and 4 bases at J, with 15 bases in the middle. The CDR3 runs 14 residues. CDR3 residues: CASRLTGTGYGYTF. CDR3 nucleotides: TGTGCCAGCAGACTAACCGGGACGGGCTATGGCTACACCTTC.

The chain employs TRBV5-6 and TRBJ1-1, with D possibly matching TRBD1 (5 bases). The germline CDR1 and CDR2 sequences are SGHDT and YYEEEE. Trimming cost V 0 bases and J 7 bases, with 16 bases left between them. The CDR3 length is 15 residues. The CDR3 coding sequence is TGTGCCAGCAGCTTGGCGCTGGGGTCGGGGCTTGAAGCTTTCTTT. Translated, it gives CASSLALGSGLEAFF.

This chain connects TRBV27 to TRBJ2-1, with TRBD1 matching 7 bases. The length of the CDR3 is 17 residues. From germline, CDR1 is MNHEY and CDR2 SMNVEV (reference sequence). Unmatched junction bases numbered 15, after V lost 6 bases and J lost 4 bases. As DNA, the CDR3 is TGTGCCAGCAGCTTTTTATTTGGGGACAGATCTTACAATGAGCAGTTCTTC. It encodes CASSFLFGDRSYNEQFF.

V is TRBV5-8 and J is TRBJ2-1, with 7 bases aligning to TRBD2. Unmatched junction bases numbered 14, after V lost 5 bases and J lost 0 bases. CDR3 length equals 18 residues. Germline V gives CDR1 SGHTS, CDR2 YDEGEE. The CDR3 sequence is CASRSGILSGTSYNEQFF. The DNA for the CDR3 is TGTGCCAGCAGGTCTGGTATATTAAGCGGGACCTCCTACAATGAGCAGTTCTTC.

The J gene is TRBJ2-2, the V gene TRBV27; the D is unclear. Looked up from germline, CDR1 is MNHEY and CDR2 is SMNVEV (reference sequence). V was trimmed by 2 bases and J by 4 bases, leaving 5 bases between them. The CDR3 extends over 13 amino acids. The CDR3 region has the DNA TGTGCCAGCAGTTTAATAGGCACCGGGGAGCTGTTTTTT. It is translated as CASSLIGTGELFF.

The chain has TRBV15 and TRBJ1-6, with D hard to call. Deletions cut 4 bases from V and 9 bases from J, with 16 bases between. This CDR3 comprises 15 residues. Germline-derived CDR1 and CDR2 are LNHNV and YYDKDF (reference sequence). CDR3 DNA: TGTGCCACCAGCATCACCTGGGGTGGGGTTTCACCCCTCCACTTT. Amino acids: CATSITWGGVSPLHF. Together with reference TRBV15 and TRBJ1-6, the CDR3 gives the full variable domain: DAMVIQNPRYQVTQFGKPVTLSCSQTLNHNVMYWYQQKSSQAPKLLFHYYDKDFNNEADTPDNFQSRRPNTSFCFLDIRSPGLGDTAMYLCATSITWGGVSPLHFGNGTRLTVT.